A single sample gave rise to the 27 T cell receptor beta chains below, sequenced in a study of esophageal squamous cell carcinoma under preoperative chemotherapy listed by TCRdb under 2018. The receptor library was made with PCR. The sequencing machine was a HiSeq X Ten. TCRdb itself trimmed the public reads at Q25 with fastp, ran MiXCR and retained productive beta chains. Rows matching on CDR3 protein sequence are summarized as one entry with the most common DNA and genes. The table for this sample lists over 10,000 distinct CDR3 sequences; approximately 54% of them were counted only once. The ten largest account for approximately 15% of the sample. The time point label corresponds to: before preoperative PTX-NDP chemotherapy. The sample was taken from a patient given preoperative chemotherapy. Receptors were obtained from a human donor with esophageal squamous cell carcinoma. The donor label of this sample is uncertain.

This clonotype was observed many times. The chain is built from TRBV6-1 and TRBJ2-3; possible D gene TRBD1, 5 bases. The CDR3 sequence is 14 residues long. Germline V lookup: CDR1 MNHNS, CDR2 SASEGT. The ends were cut back, 7 bases at V and 2 bases at J, with 13 bases in the middle. CDR3 in amino acids: CASNQDSFTDTQYF. The CDR3 coding sequence is TGTGCCAGCAACCAAGACAGTTTCACAGATACGCAGTATTTT.

This clonotype was counted a few times. The rearrangement joins TRBV6-1 to TRBJ2-5; tentatively, D is TRBD1 or TRBD2 (5 bases each). With 10 bases removed from V and 11 bases from J, the gap between germline ends came to 20 bases. The germline CDR1 and CDR2 sequences are MNHNS and SASEGT. This CDR3 comprises 12 residues. Written as DNA, the CDR3 is TGTGCCACCCCCGGTTCCCTAGGGGAGCAGTACTTC. This translates into CATPGSLGEQYF.

V usage is TRBV12-3 or TRBV12-4 and J usage is TRBJ1-6; D not certain. Trimming stripped 3 bases from V and 1 base from J, with 19 bases between. CDR3 length: 19 amino acids. CDR3 sequence: CASSFRGGWLGSYNSPLHF. The CDR3 DNA reads TGTGCCAGCAGTTTCAGAGGAGGGTGGCTTGGGTCCTATAATTCACCCCTCCACTTT.

V gene TRBV7-2 combines with J gene TRBJ2-3; D may be TRBD1 or TRBD2 (5 bases each). The J call may be in error: the DNA end matches TRBJ2-7 better. The CDR3 runs to 16 residues. Germline V CDR1 and CDR2: SGHTA, FQGNSA. In DNA, the CDR3 is TGTGCCAGCAGCCCACCGGGGCGGAGAGCGACAAATACGCAGTACTTC. Its protein product is CASSPPGRRATNTQYF.

This clonotype came up once. The chain carries TRBV6-1 and TRBJ2-5; D not resolved. Trimming left V 2 bases short and J 11 bases short, with 24 bases between. This CDR3 comprises 16 residues. Per germline, CDR1 MNHNS and CDR2 SASEGT. This chain's CDR3 is CASSELWGSATNTQYF. The CDR3 coding sequence is TGTGCCAGCAGTGAATTGTGGGGAAGCGCCACAAATACGCAGTACTTC.

This clonotype is large within its sample. V and J are TRBV6-8 and TRBJ2-1; D ambiguous. V gave up 2 bases and J gave up 6 bases, with 20 bases separating them. Germline lookup yields CDR1 MNHGY and CDR2 SAAAGT. CDR3 size: 17 residues. CDR3 protein: CASSYLRTNLPGNEQFF. The CDR3 region has the DNA TGTGCCAGCAGTTACCTTAGGACCAACTTACCGGGCAATGAGCAGTTCTTC.

The rearrangement uses TRBV6-5 and TRBJ2-4; 7 bases align to TRBD2. The J call may be in error: the DNA end matches TRBJ2-3 better. Per the germline V gene, CDR1 is MNHEY and CDR2 is SVGAGI. This CDR3 spans 17 amino acids. CDR3 nucleotides: TGTGCCAGCAGTTACTCGAGTGGGAGCGGGATCGAAGAGACGCAGTATTTT. Translated, it gives CASSYSSGSGIEETQYF.

This clonotype is medium-sized within its sample. This chain uses TRBV11-2 with TRBJ2-3; D gene unclear. The DNA end is more similar to TRBJ2-7, so the J call may be wrong. The CDR3 is 15 amino acids. Germline V gene sequence: CDR1 SGHAT, CDR2 FQNNGV. The CDR3 sequence is CASSLFLGDSYEQYF. DNA for the CDR3: TGTGCCAGCAGCTTATTCTTGGGCGACTCCTACGAGCAGTACTTC.

The chain couples TRBV20-1 to TRBJ2-1, with 8 bases fitting TRBD2. The CDR3 is made up of 13 amino acids. Germline CDR1 reads DFQATT; CDR2 reads SNEGSKA (reference sequence). With V trimmed by 5 bases and J by 6 bases, 6 bases remained unmatched. The CDR3 spells CSALRLALNEQFF. The CDR3 bases are TGCAGTGCTTTACGACTAGCGCTCAATGAGCAGTTCTTC.

The chain links TRBV7-8 to TRBJ2-5, with 7 bases that match TRBD1. Germline V gene lookup returns CDR1 SGHVS and CDR2 FQNEAQ. V dropped 4 bases and J dropped 1; count of bases not matched to a gene: 12. The CDR3 length is 17 residues. The CDR3 nucleotides read TGTGCCAGCAGCTCGATATTCCCCGGGACAGTCCAAGAGACCCAGTACTTC. Translated: CASSSIFPGTVQETQYF.

A single count supports this clonotype. In nucleotides, the CDR3 is TGTGCCAGCAGTGTTGGGGGGGGGACATTCAATGAGCAGTTCTTC. Amino acid sequence: CASSVGGGTFNEQFF. This chain connects TRBV6-1 to TRBJ2-1; maybe TRBD2 (7 bases). This CDR3 region has 15 residues. The germline gives CDR1 MNHNS, CDR2 SASEGT. V was cut by 4 bases and J by 6 bases, with 16 bases left in between.

This chain uses TRBV6-5 with TRBJ1-1; the D gene is possibly TRBD1 (6 bases). V was shortened by 3 bases and J by 2 bases, with 13 bases between the two germline ends. This CDR3 has 15 amino acids. From germline, CDR1 is MNHEY and CDR2 SVGAGI. The DNA of the CDR3 is TGTGCCAGCAGTTATGTCAGGGGTGGAAACACTGAAGCTTTCTTT. It specifies CASSYVRGGNTEAFF.

CDR3: CASSRNTGELFF. The CDR3 nucleotides are TGTGCCAGCAGTCGGAACACCGGGGAGCTGTTTTTT. This rearrangement joins TRBV12-3 or TRBV12-4 to TRBJ2-2; D remains unclear. With 5 bases removed from V and 1 base from J, the gap between germline ends came to 2 bases. CDR3 length: 12 residues.

In regard to this clonotype: The junction differs from germline at one of its ends, possibly a read error. The chain uses TRBV6-1 and TRBJ2-2; either TRBD1 or TRBD2 may fit D (5 bases each). Germline V gene sequence: CDR1 MNHNS, CDR2 SASEGT. The CDR3 has 14 residues. The CDR3 DNA follows: TGTGCGGGCAGTGAGGGTTGGAGCACCGGGGCGCTGTATTTT. This codes for CAGSEGWSTGALYF.

V and J are TRBV6-1 and TRBJ2-3; TRBD2 aligns across 15 bases. From germline, CDR1 is MNHNS and CDR2 SASEGT. The CDR3 covers 15 residues. J lost 4 bases, V lost 5 bases, and 1 base had no gene match. The CDR3 sequence: CASSRTSGRADTQYF. CDR3 coding DNA: TGTGCCAGCAGTCGGACTAGCGGGAGGGCAGATACGCAGTATTTT.

This clonotype was counted a single time. The junction departs from germline at one end; a sequencing error may be responsible. V gene TRBV6-1 combines with J gene TRBJ2-3, with D perhaps being TRBD1 or TRBD2 (5 bases each). Germline CDR1 is MNHNS and CDR2 is SASEGT. The CDR3 is made up of 16 amino acids. The CDR3, as DNA: TGTGCCAGCGGGGAATTTGGGGGACGCTACACAGATACCCAGTATTTC. Translation: CASGEFGGRYTDTQYF.

On this clonotype itself: Mismatch with germline at one junction end may stem from a read error. The chain links TRBV6-1 to TRBJ2-3; possibly TRBD1 for D (5 bases). Per the germline V gene, CDR1 is MNHNS and CDR2 is SASEGT. The length of the CDR3 is 16 residues. CDR3 in DNA: TGTGCCAGCAGCGACTTGGGGCGGTGCTCCAAAGATACGCAGTATTTC. Encoded protein: CASSDLGRCSKDTQYF.

The J gene is TRBJ2-2, the V gene TRBV6-1; D is tentatively TRBD1 or TRBD2 (5 bases each). CDR1 and CDR2 (germline): MNHNS, SASEGT. V was clipped by 6 bases and J by 16 bases, with 27 bases between them. CDR3 size: 15 residues. CDR3 sequence: CASSHGQASTGTQFF. The CDR3 bases are TGTGCCAGCAGCCACGGGCAGGCGAGCACCGGGACGCAGTTTTTT.

The CDR3 coding sequence is TGTGCCAGCAGTTACTCGGCTAGCGGGAGCTACGAGCAGTACTTC. Translated, it gives CASSYSASGSYEQYF. V is TRBV6-5 and J is TRBJ2-7, with 10 bases fitting TRBD2. Germline V gives CDR1 MNHEY, CDR2 SVGAGI. The CDR3 has 15 amino acids. V gave up 0 bases and J gave up 3 bases; unmatched junction bases: 2.

The V and J genes are TRBV6-1 and TRBJ2-1; TRBD2 matches 7 bases. This CDR3 region has 18 residues. V trimming: 0 bases; J trimming: 0 bases; junction bases outside the gene matches: 8. Germline CDR1 reads MNHNS; CDR2 reads SASEGT. The CDR3 loop is CASSEASPSGPSYNEQFF. The CDR3 DNA reads TGTGCCAGCAGTGAAGCCAGTCCTAGCGGTCCCTCCTACAATGAGCAGTTCTTC.

The chain carries TRBV10-1 and TRBJ1-1, with TRBD1 identical over 7 bases. From germline, CDR1 is WNHNN and CDR2 SYGVQD (reference sequence). Germline trimming cut 10 bases from V and 2 bases from J; bases unmatched to any gene: 10. This CDR3 has 14 amino acids. CDR3 sequence: CATTPDRRNTEAFF. The CDR3 nucleotides are TGCGCCACCACCCCGGACAGGCGAAACACTGAAGCTTTCTTT.

The genes are TRBV11-2 and TRBJ2-1, with D perhaps matching TRBD1 (6 bases). The CDR3 is 13 residues long. Per the germline V gene, CDR1 is SGHAT and CDR2 is FQNNGV. Trimming shortened V by 5 bases and J by 13 bases, and 18 bases separated the two germline ends. The CDR3 nucleotides are TGTGCCAGCAGCGGACGGAAGGGGGAGACCCAGTTCTTC. It specifies CASSGRKGETQFF.

A note on this clonotype: Relative to the germline gene, one junction end is altered; a read error may explain this. The V and J genes are TRBV10-3 and TRBJ2-5; D may match TRBD1 or TRBD2 (5 bases each). The CDR3 sequence is 14 residues long. CDR1 ENHRY and CDR2 SYGVKD come from the germline V gene. CDR3 bases: TGTGCGGGCAAGGGCGGCCGGGGCCCAGAGACGCAGTACTTT. Amino acid sequence: CAGKGGRGPETQYF.

The chain combines TRBV6-1 with TRBJ2-2, with D possibly TRBD2 on 5 matching bases. Gene TRBJ2-3 matches the end of the DNA better, so the J call may be wrong. This CDR3 has 14 amino acids. Germline V gene sequence: CDR1 MNHNS, CDR2 SASEGT. The CDR3 loop reads CASSEGVGTEEQYF. DNA of the CDR3: TGTGCCAGCAGTGAGGGAGTGGGCACCGAGGAGCAGTATTTT.

The chain couples TRBV6-1 to TRBJ2-1; TRBD1 aligns across 10 bases. CDR3 length equals 17 residues. Germline lookup yields CDR1 MNHNS and CDR2 SASEGT. V trimming: 2 bases; J trimming: 0 bases; junction bases outside the gene matches: 4. CDR3 loop: CASSEIGTGVSYNEQFF. Written as DNA, the CDR3 is TGTGCCAGCAGTGAAATAGGGACAGGGGTCTCCTACAATGAGCAGTTCTTC.

Turning to this clonotype: A much more abundant neighbour one base away suggests this may be a read error. The genes are TRBV7-8 and TRBJ2-7; 7 nucleotides match TRBD2. This CDR3 comprises 16 residues. Germline loops: CDR1 SGHVS, CDR2 FQNEAQ. The CDR3 DNA reads as TGTGCCAACAGCGCCCAGACTAGCCCCAGCTCCTACGAGCAGTACTTC. Translation gives CANSAQTSPSSYEQYF. Filled out from reference TRBV7-8 and TRBJ2-7, the complete variable domain reads GAGVSQSPRYKVAKRGQDVALRCDPISGHVSLFWYQQALGQGPEFLTYFQNEAQLDKSGLPSDRFFAERPEGSVSTLKIQRTQQEDSAVYLCANSAQTSPSSYEQYFGPGTRLTVT.

Comment on this clonotype: Compared with germline, one end of the junction differs, possibly owing to a read error. The rearrangement uses TRBV6-1 and TRBJ2-1; perhaps D is TRBD1 or TRBD2 (5 bases each). Germline-derived CDR1 and CDR2 are MNHNS and SASEGT. The CDR3 totals 16 residues. CDR3 residues: CASGGFGGSYPETQYF. CDR3 coding DNA: TGTGCCAGCGGGGGATTTGGGGGAAGCTACCCAGAGACGCAGTATTTC.